This note documents a single T cell receptor beta chain sequence. Its specificity is unknown. These data are taken from a study of T cell responses to AZD1222 COVID-19 vaccine. Some clones are missing from TCRdb's copy, which holds only in-frame ones; the method was immunoSEQ multiplex PCR. The table has about 82,000 clones, 80% to 90% seen once. CDR3 length equals 14 residues. Germline loops: CDR1 MDHEN, CDR2 SYDVKM. Trimming took 6 bases from V and 5 from J, leaving 16 bases between them. Pooling of second doses given at about 4 or about 12 weeks was done. The study, taken as a whole, reports: Spike-specific TCR depth and breadth grew after two AZD1222 doses. Close to half of spike-specific TCRs reportedly recognize unmutated variant regions.

Here the sequenced sample was peripheral blood, taken 28 days after the second AZD1222 dose. The TCR sequence derives from an adult who received the AZD1222 COVID-19 vaccine. The genes are TRBV28 and TRBJ1-2; D gene unclear. DNA of the CDR3: TGTGCCAGCAGAGACGGCCCTCGCGGTTATGGCTACACCTTC. Its translation is CASRDGPRGYGYTF.